These 27 T cell receptor beta chains were sequenced from one sample in a study of beta chain features in type 1 diabetes. No cognate antigen is known for these TCRs. Expressed TCRB transcripts were sequenced because the entire RNA isolate underwent reverse transcription. The data were produced by immunoSEQ multiplex PCR, yet TCRdb's version contains in-frame clones alone and is incomplete. The sample carries some 350,000 clones, roughly 12% recorded once. General observations from the study: There was a moderate but significant shortening of TCRB CDR3s in all four CD4+ subsets of Type 1 diabetes patients.

Sequencing input: naive CD4+ T cells from blood. These receptors all come from a woman under 30 with type 1 diabetes.

This clone was observed a handful of times. The CDR3 sequence: CAWSVAGGNQPQHF. The CDR3 DNA reads as TGTGCCTGGAGTGTGGCGGGGGGCAATCAGCCCCAGCATTTT. The rearrangement joins TRBV30 to TRBJ1-5, with D perhaps TRBD1 (5 bases). This CDR3 comprises 14 residues. Germline V gives CDR1 GTSNPN, CDR2 SVGIG (reference sequence). V lost 0 bases and J lost 2, with 8 bases in between. The full variable domain, completed using reference TRBV30 and TRBJ1-5, is SQTIHQWPATLVQPVGSPLSLECTVEGTSNPNLYWYRQAAGRGLQLLFYSVGIGQISSEVPQNLSASRPQDRQFILSSKKLLLSDSGFYLCAWSVAGGNQPQHFGDGTRLSIL.

The sample holds a few counts of this clone. The CDR3 protein is CASSKVLDRGRETQYF. Here the CDR3 DNA reads TGTGCCAGCAGCAAAGTTCTTGACAGGGGGCGGGAGACCCAGTACTTC. The chain couples TRBV21-1 to TRBJ2-5; TRBD1 is the table's D call, not checked against the DNA. TRBV21-1 is a listed pseudogene. The CDR3 sequence is 16 residues long.

The genes are TRBV5-4 and TRBJ2-1, with TRBD2 as a possible D gene (6 bases). Germline V gene sequence: CDR1 SGHNT, CDR2 YYREEE (reference sequence). The CDR3 has 12 residues. The V end lost 5 bases, the J end lost 7 bases, and 10 bases lay between the germline ends. CDR3 bases: TGTGCCAGCAGTCCCCGGGAGAATGAGCAGTTCTTC. Translated: CASSPRENEQFF.

J is TRBJ1-2 and V is TRBV7-9; 10 bases align to TRBD1. Germline CDR1 and CDR2: SEHNR and FQNEAQ (reference sequence). With 1 base clipped from V and 2 bases from J, the junction kept 4 bases outside the gene matches. There are 16 residues in the CDR3. Written as DNA, the CDR3 is TGTGCCAGCAGCTTAGAGTGGACAGGGGGGAACTATGGCTACACCTTC. It yields the protein CASSLEWTGGNYGYTF. Full variable domain (missing parts from reference TRBV7-9 and TRBJ1-2): DTGVSQNPRHKITKRGQNVTFRCDPISEHNRLYWYRQTLGQGPEFLTYFQNEAQLEKSRLLSDRFSAERPKGSFSTLEIQRTEQGDSAMYLCASSLEWTGGNYGYTFGSGTRLTVV.

In its sample, this clone was seen a few times. The chain combines TRBV5-1 with TRBJ2-1; D may be TRBD1 (7 bases). The V and J ends lost 0 bases and 6 bases respectively, with 19 bases between them. The CDR3 extends over 17 amino acids. Germline-derived CDR1 and CDR2 are SGHRS and YFSETQ. The CDR3 sequence: CASSLGPSRQGGNEQFF. CDR3 in DNA: TGCGCCAGCAGCTTGGGGCCCTCAAGGCAGGGGGGCAATGAGCAGTTCTTC.

In its sample, this clone was seen a few times. This chain joins TRBV30 and TRBJ1-2, with D hard to call. Germline-derived CDR1 and CDR2 are GTSNPN and SVGIG (reference sequence). V shed 0 bases and J shed 2 bases, with 7 bases lying between them. CDR3 length: 13 residues. CDR3 DNA: TGTGCCTGGAGTGTCGGGATAAACTATGGCTACACCTTC. This gives the protein CAWSVGINYGYTF.

The chain's CDR3 is CASSPGGYSNQPQHF. The CDR3 nucleotides are TGTGCCAGCAGCCCAGGGGGATATAGCAATCAGCCCCAGCATTTT. V is TRBV7-9 and J is TRBJ1-5; 7 bases are a match to TRBD1. The CDR3 loop spans 15 amino acids. V lost 5 bases to trimming and J lost 0 bases; unmatched junction nucleotides: 4. Germline assignment: CDR1 SEHNR and CDR2 FQNEAQ (reference sequence).

This clone has at least ten counts. The chain joins TRBV4-3 to TRBJ2-1; D call uncertain. Germline loops: CDR1 LGHNA, CDR2 YSLEER. Trimming shortened V by 0 bases and J by 6 bases, and 9 bases separated the two germline ends. CDR3 length: 14 amino acids. DNA for the CDR3: TGCGCCAGCAGCCAAGACGGAGCGCGCAATGAGCAGTTCTTC. Amino acid sequence: CASSQDGARNEQFF.

This clone has more than one count but fewer than ten. The rearrangement links TRBV29-1 to TRBJ1-4; 8 bases align to TRBD1. V shed 6 bases and J 7 bases; nucleotides not matched to a gene: 4. This CDR3 comprises 12 residues. The germline V gene encodes CDR1 SQVTM and CDR2 ANQGSEA. The CDR3 region is CSVTGDFEKLFF. The CDR3 DNA reads as TGCAGCGTGACAGGGGATTTTGAAAAACTGTTTTTT.

Only a few counts were recorded for this clone. The CDR3 DNA sequence: TGTGCCAGCAGCTTTGAGGCGGGAGGCTCAGATACGCAGTATTTT. Translation gives CASSFEAGGSDTQYF. This chain links TRBV7-9 with TRBJ2-3, with 8 bases identical to TRBD2. CDR3 length: 15 residues. V lost 3 bases and J lost 4; bases outside the gene matches: 6. CDR1 SEHNR and CDR2 FQNEAQ come from the germline V gene (reference sequence).

There are a few counts of this clone. The CDR3 region has the DNA TGTGCCAGTAGTACTAGCGGCTACGAGCAGTACTTC. It encodes CASSTSGYEQYF. The genes are TRBV19 and TRBJ2-7; TRBD2 matches 7 bases. This CDR3 has 12 amino acids. Germline CDR1 and CDR2: LNHDA and SQIVND (reference sequence). V shed 4 bases and J 3 bases; nucleotides not matched to a gene: 0. Full variable domain (missing parts from reference TRBV19 and TRBJ2-7): DGGITQSPKYLFRKEGQNVTLSCEQNLNHDAMYWYRQDPGQGLRLIYYSQIVNDFQKGDIAEGYSVSREKKESFPLTVTSAQKNPTAFYLCASSTSGYEQYFGPGTRLTVT.

The chain employs TRBV4-2 and TRBJ2-5, with 8 bases fitting TRBD1. The CDR3 spans 17 residues. Germline CDR1 is LGHNA and CDR2 is YNFKEQ. V gave up 0 bases and J gave up 5 bases; unmatched junction bases: 11. The CDR3 DNA is TGTGCCAGCAGCCAAGATACCCTCGGACAGGGTGGGGAGACCCAGTACTTC. Protein product: CASSQDTLGQGGETQYF.

The table lists this clone with a few counts. The chain joins TRBV6-5 to TRBJ2-1; TRBD2 is a possible D gene (6 bases). Germline loops: CDR1 MNHEY, CDR2 SVGAGI. There are 16 residues in the CDR3. The V end lost 0 bases, the J end lost 2 bases, and 11 bases lay between the germline ends. As DNA, the CDR3 is TGTGCCAGCAGTTACTCGTCCGGGAGTGCCTACAATGAGCAGTTCTTC. As protein: CASSYSSGSAYNEQFF.

The chain carries TRBV6-6 and TRBJ1-1; 8 positions agree with TRBD1. Germline V gene data show CDR1 as MNHNY and CDR2 as SVGAGI (reference sequence). CDR3 length: 16 amino acids. Trimming cost V 8 bases and J 1 base; bases outside gene matches: 12. CDR3 in DNA: TGTGCCAGCGGTATGGTCCCCGGGACAGGGAACACTGAAGCTTTCTTT. The encoded protein is CASGMVPGTGNTEAFF.

This clone was found a few times. The V and J genes are TRBV29-1 and TRBJ2-1, with D uncertain. CDR1 SQVTM and CDR2 ANQGSEA come from the germline V gene. There are 13 residues in the CDR3. CDR3 sequence reads: CTVRGSSYNEQFF. The CDR3 DNA follows: TGCACTGTACGCGGCAGCTCCTACAATGAGCAGTTCTTC.

The chain carries TRBV9 and TRBJ2-2, with 7 bases fitting TRBD2. Germline CDR1 and CDR2: SGDLS and YYNGEE. The V gene end was trimmed by 0 bases and the J gene end by 9 bases; junction bases not matched to a gene: 11. This CDR3 is 16 amino acids long. The CDR3 bases are TGTGCCAGCAGCGTAGGCGGGAGCCATACCCCCCGGGAGCTGTTTTTT. The encoded protein is CASSVGGSHTPRELFF.

CDR3: CASSYSRDSRPQHF. The DNA for the CDR3 is TGTGCCAGCAGTTACTCACGGGATAGCAGACCCCAGCATTTT. The chain couples TRBV6-5 to TRBJ1-5; D is unresolved. Trimming pared 0 bases from V and 10 bases from J, leaving 13 bases between. CDR3 size: 14 residues. CDR1 MNHEY and CDR2 SVGAGI come from the germline V gene.

In this sample, this clone turned up a few times. The chain has TRBV7-2 and TRBJ2-7; the D is unclear. Germline-derived CDR1 and CDR2 are SGHTA and FQGNSA. Trimming left V 1 base short and J 7 bases short, with 5 bases between. This CDR3 is built from 11 residues. The CDR3 sequence is CASSLVGEQYV. In DNA form, the CDR3 reads TGTGCCAGCAGCTTAGTGGGAGAGCAGTACGTC.

This clone was counted between two and nine times. The CDR3, as DNA: TGTGCCAGCAGCTACACGAACACCGGGGAGCTGTTTTTT. It codes for CASSYTNTGELFF. The chain combines TRBV11-2 with TRBJ2-2, with D unresolved. The CDR3 sequence is 13 residues long. Germline V gene lookup returns CDR1 SGHAT and CDR2 FQNNGV. Trimming took 4 bases from V and 0 from J, leaving 3 bases between them.

This sequence joins TRBV6-6 and TRBJ1-1; no clear D. This CDR3 region has 12 residues. Per germline, CDR1 MNHNY and CDR2 SVGAGI (reference sequence). Trimming removed 5 bases at V and 1 base at J, with 5 bases between. The CDR3 DNA reads as TGTGCCAGCAGTACTAGGAACACTGAAGCTTTCTTT. Its protein is CASSTRNTEAFF.

The chain joins TRBV6-6 to TRBJ2-3, with D maybe TRBD2 (5 bases). Between the trimmed V and J ends, which lost 7 bases and 2 bases, there was a span of 13 bases. Germline V CDR1 and CDR2: MNHNY, SVGAGI (reference sequence). CDR3 length: 14 amino acids. The CDR3 DNA reads as TGTGCCAGCACCTACGGGAAGTACACAGATACGCAGTATTTT. Amino acids: CASTYGKYTDTQYF.

This clone has only a few counts. V gene TRBV30 combines with J gene TRBJ1-5; no firm D call. CDR1 and CDR2 from the germline V gene are GTSNPN and SVGIG (reference sequence). V was pared by 6 bases and J by 5 bases, with 20 bases between. CDR3 length: 15 residues. Here the CDR3 DNA reads TGTGCCTGTTCAACAGCGGGGAGAGGCGATCAGCCCCAGCATTTT. Amino acids: CACSTAGRGDQPQHF.

This clone came up a few times. The CDR3 bases are TGTGCCAGCAGTCCTGGGGTAGCGGGAGGTGATGAGCAGTTCTTC. It is translated as CASSPGVAGGDEQFF. This chain connects TRBV28 to TRBJ2-1; 10 nucleotides line up with TRBD2. Germline loops: CDR1 MDHEN, CDR2 SYDVKM. Germline trimming cut 5 bases from V and 8 bases from J; bases unmatched to any gene: 9. The CDR3 sequence is 15 residues long.

The chain carries TRBV7-2 and TRBJ1-5, with D possibly TRBD1 on 6 matching bases. Per the germline V gene, CDR1 is SGHTA and CDR2 is FQGNSA. Trimming shortened V by 1 base and J by 0 bases, and 10 bases separated the two germline ends. CDR3 size: 16 residues. The CDR3 DNA reads TGTGCCAGCAGCTTAGTCTGGACAGATAGCAATCAGCCCCAGCATTTT. This codes for CASSLVWTDSNQPQHF.

Only a few counts were recorded for this clone. The V and J genes are TRBV7-2 and TRBJ2-3; D might be TRBD1 (6 bases). Deletions cut 5 bases from V and 2 bases from J, with 11 bases between. CDR1 is SGHTA, CDR2 FQGNSA, per germline. The CDR3 covers 14 residues. CDR3 nucleotide sequence: TGTGCCAGCAGCGTTGGGGGCGTCACAGATACGCAGTATTTT. Its translation: CASSVGGVTDTQYF. The full variable domain, its missing parts supplied by reference TRBV7-2 and TRBJ2-3, is GAGVSQSPSNKVTEKGKDVELRCDPISGHTALYWYRQSLGQGLEFLIYFQGNSAPDKSGLPSDRFSAERTGGSVSTLTIQRTQQEDSAVYLCASSVGGVTDTQYFGPGTRLTVL.

This chain connects TRBV5-1 to TRBJ1-2; 9 bases are shared with TRBD1. The V segment lost 4 bases and the J segment 4 bases; nucleotides outside the gene matches: 5. The length of the CDR3 is 14 residues. Germline loops: CDR1 SGHRS, CDR2 YFSETQ. DNA of the CDR3: TGCGCCAGCAGCGTACTGACAGGGGGCTATGGCTACACCTTC. It codes for CASSVLTGGYGYTF.

There are a few counts of this clone. CDR3 DNA: TGTGCCTGGAGCGGCGGGACAGGGGCGGCCTACGAGCAGTACTTC. It specifies CAWSGGTGAAYEQYF. The rearrangement uses TRBV30 and TRBJ2-7, with 10 bases that match TRBD1. The V gene end was trimmed by 3 bases and the J gene end by 2 bases; junction bases not matched to a gene: 7. Germline loops: CDR1 GTSNPN, CDR2 SVGIG (reference sequence). The CDR3 loop spans 15 amino acids.